Following are 31 T cell receptor beta chains from one sample sequenced in a study of radiation and T cells in renal cell carcinoma. As for time point: blood 4 weeks post-SBRT, at nephrectomy. Treatment denoted: 15 Gy SBRT to primary tumor, nephrectomy 4 weeks later. The repertoire was sequenced with immunoSEQ multiplex PCR; TCRdb's copy has only in-frame clones and lacks some. The table lists around 140,000 clones, 75% to 90% of them singletons, with 17% in the top ten. This sample comprised blood, obtained from a patient whose treatment included radiotherapy and nephrectomy. All receptors derive from a woman aged 45-65 years with renal cell carcinoma.

This chain joins TRBV9 and TRBJ1-3, with D unresolved. Trimming took 1 base from V and 0 from J, leaving 8 bases between them. CDR1 SGDLS and CDR2 YYNGEE come from the germline V gene. The CDR3 is made up of 15 amino acids. The CDR3 region has the DNA TGTGCCAGCAGCGTAAGATGGGGCTCTGGAAACACCATATATTTT. This codes for CASSVRWGSGNTIYF.

The chain uses TRBV2 and TRBJ1-2; 12 bases match TRBD1. V was clipped by 7 bases and J by 8 bases; unmatched bases: 11. In germline, CDR1 is SNHLY, CDR2 FYNNEI. The CDR3 covers 15 residues. The CDR3 reads CASTQSGTGGLGYTF. The DNA of the CDR3 is TGTGCCAGCACCCAAAGTGGGACAGGGGGCTTGGGCTACACCTTC.

This clone was observed a handful of times. The CDR3 nucleotides read TGTGCCAGCAGGTGGGCTAGCGGTGAAGCTTTCTTT. Its protein product is CASRWASGEAFF. The genes are TRBV6-5 and TRBJ1-1; D is unresolved. Germline lookup yields CDR1 MNHEY and CDR2 SVGAGI. V lost 6 bases and J 7 bases, leaving 12 bases between the germline ends. This CDR3 is 12 amino acids long.

The chain uses TRBV2 and TRBJ2-6; the D call may be TRBD1 or TRBD2 (6 bases each). This CDR3 is built from 15 residues. Germline V CDR1 and CDR2: SNHLY, FYNNEI. The V and J ends lost 4 bases and 4 bases respectively, with 11 bases between them. CDR3 sequence (DNA): TGTGCCAGCAGTGGATGGGGGGCCGGGGCCAACGTCCTGACTTTC. Encoded protein: CASSGWGAGANVLTF.

This chain uses TRBV9 with TRBJ1-6; weak D call: TRBD1 (6 bases). The CDR3 covers 15 residues. Germline CDR1 SGDLS, CDR2 YYNGEE. V was pared by 0 bases and J by 9 bases, with 13 bases between. CDR3 DNA: TGTGCCAGCAGCGTAGAGGGGGGTTCAGGTTCACCCCTCCACTTT. It specifies CASSVEGGSGSPLHF.

Written as DNA, the CDR3 is TGTGCCAGCACCTCGGGACAAACGGCGGGGATCACTGAAGCTTTCTTT. Residues: CASTSGQTAGITEAFF. The gene calls are TRBV7-2 and TRBJ1-1, with D maybe TRBD1 (6 bases). V gave up 7 bases and J gave up 4 bases, with 22 bases separating them. CDR1 and CDR2 (germline): SGHTA, FQGNSA. The CDR3 covers 16 residues.

The genes are TRBV5-8 and TRBJ1-4, with D possibly being TRBD1 (5 bases). This CDR3 has 15 residues. V shed 0 bases and J shed 2 bases, with 8 bases lying between them. Looked up from germline, CDR1 is SGHTS and CDR2 is YDEGEE. The CDR3 DNA reads as TGTGCCAGCAGCTTGGGCAGGGCCACTAATGAAAAACTGTTTTTT. The encoded protein is CASSLGRATNEKLFF.

The chain uses TRBV7-9 and TRBJ1-4; perhaps TRBD1 as D (6 bases). The CDR3 is 15 amino acids. V was cut by 8 bases and J by 5 bases, with 18 bases left in between. The V gene's germline CDR1 is SEHNR and CDR2 FQNEAQ (reference sequence). The CDR3 bases are TGTGCCAGCTCTGTGGGGGCTGATCCCAATGAAAAACTGTTTTTT. Encoded protein: CASSVGADPNEKLFF.

The rearrangement joins TRBV7-2 to TRBJ1-2; no definite D call. The germline gives CDR1 SGHTA, CDR2 FQGNSA. Trimming shortened V by 1 base and J by 1 base, and 10 bases separated the two germline ends. The length of the CDR3 is 15 residues. This CDR3 is CASSLDPGDNYGYTF. CDR3 DNA: TGTGCCAGCAGCTTAGACCCCGGGGATAACTATGGCTACACCTTC.

V gene TRBV6-5 combines with J gene TRBJ1-1; D not resolved. This CDR3 comprises 14 residues. Germline CDR1 is MNHEY and CDR2 is SVGAGI. V was shortened by 5 bases and J by 0 bases, with 10 bases between the two germline ends. The CDR3 bases are TGTGCCAGCAGTGGTTCTATTATGAACACTGAAGCTTTCTTT. Protein: CASSGSIMNTEAFF.

This chain links TRBV6-1 with TRBJ2-7; possible D gene TRBD2, 6 bases. The CDR3 has 15 amino acids. Looked up from germline, CDR1 is MNHNS and CDR2 is SASEGT. V was trimmed by 3 bases and J by 1 base, leaving 13 bases between them. The CDR3 bases are TGTGCCAGCAGTGACCTGTCGGGGGTATCCTACGAGCAGTACTTC. Translating gives CASSDLSGVSYEQYF.

V gene TRBV2 combines with J gene TRBJ2-5; possibly TRBD2 for D (6 bases). The CDR3 has 13 amino acids. The germline V and J ends were trimmed by 5 bases and 8 bases, with 15 bases remaining between them. CDR1 SNHLY and CDR2 FYNNEI come from the germline V gene. In DNA form, the CDR3 reads TGTGCCAGCAGTCGGGACTTGGCGGGTACCCAGTACTTC. Encoded protein: CASSRDLAGTQYF.

The rearrangement uses TRBV7-9 and TRBJ2-3, with D perhaps matching TRBD1 (5 bases). V lost 5 bases and J 5 bases, leaving 23 bases between the germline ends. Germline V CDR1 and CDR2: SEHNR, FQNEAQ (reference sequence). The CDR3 totals 17 residues. The CDR3 region is CASSQTALRGGEDTQYF. For the CDR3, the DNA is TGTGCCAGCAGCCAAACGGCGTTAAGGGGCGGCGAAGATACGCAGTATTTT.

This rearrangement joins TRBV28 to TRBJ2-5; D gene ambiguous. With 6 bases removed from V and 5 bases from J, the gap between germline ends came to 16 bases. The CDR3 sequence is 14 residues long. CDR1 and CDR2 (germline): MDHEN, SYDVKM. CDR3 region: CASRLHGRLETQYF. Written as DNA, the CDR3 is TGTGCCAGCAGGCTGCATGGCAGGCTGGAGACCCAGTACTTC.

The chain has TRBV5-1 and TRBJ1-1; possible D gene TRBD1, 5 bases. Deletions cut 2 bases from V and 6 bases from J, with 14 bases between. CDR1 and CDR2 from the germline V gene are SGHRS and YFSETQ. The CDR3 has 14 residues. CDR3 loop: CASSFEDRGSEAFF. Written as DNA, the CDR3 is TGCGCCAGCAGCTTTGAAGACAGAGGGTCTGAAGCTTTCTTT.

The chain uses TRBV5-1 and TRBJ2-7; D might be TRBD1 (5 bases). Germline V CDR1 and CDR2: SGHRS, YFSETQ. The CDR3 contains 14 residues. Trimming pared 2 bases from V and 5 bases from J, leaving 14 bases between. Here the CDR3 DNA reads TGCGCCAGCAGCTTCGGGTCTAACAGGAACGAGCAGTACTTC. This gives the protein CASSFGSNRNEQYF.

This chain connects TRBV5-8 to TRBJ1-5; tentatively, D is TRBD1 (6 bases). V lost 0 bases, J lost 9 bases, and 16 bases lay in between. Germline CDR1 is SGHTS and CDR2 is YDEGEE. This CDR3 contains 15 residues. The CDR3 DNA is TGTGCCAGCAGCTTGGATCTCGGGCAGGGGCGGCCCCAGCATTTT. It encodes CASSLDLGQGRPQHF.

The genes are TRBV28 and TRBJ1-2; TRBD1 is a possible D gene (5 bases). Germline CDR1 and CDR2: MDHEN and SYDVKM. The CDR3 totals 13 residues. Trimming took 2 bases from V and 6 from J, leaving 10 bases between them. CDR3 loop: CASSLRQLHGYTF. The CDR3 DNA reads TGTGCCAGCAGTTTAAGACAGTTGCATGGCTACACCTTC.

The chain joins TRBV9 to TRBJ2-3; no clear D. The CDR3 has 15 amino acids. Germline CDR1 SGDLS, CDR2 YYNGEE. The germline V and J ends were trimmed by 0 bases and 6 bases, with 14 bases remaining between them. Here the CDR3 DNA reads TGTGCCAGCAGCGTAGGAGAGCTGAGTATGGATACGCAGTATTTT. This codes for CASSVGELSMDTQYF.

This chain connects TRBV19 to TRBJ1-2; D remains unclear. This CDR3 contains 13 residues. Trimming left V 2 bases short and J 1 base short, with 5 bases between. The V gene's germline CDR1 is LNHDA and CDR2 SQIVND (reference sequence). The CDR3 sequence: CASSIKGNYGYTF. CDR3 in DNA: TGTGCCAGTAGTATAAAGGGTAACTATGGCTACACCTTC.

The chain links TRBV6-6 to TRBJ1-5; D call uncertain. CDR3 size: 15 residues. The germline gives CDR1 MNHNY, CDR2 SVGAGI (reference sequence). The germline V and J ends were trimmed by 0 bases and 0 bases, with 6 bases remaining between them. CDR3 residues: CASSYSTVSNQPQHF. The CDR3 DNA is TGTGCCAGCAGTTACTCAACAGTTAGCAATCAGCCCCAGCATTTT.

The genes are TRBV5-1 and TRBJ1-2; D is ambiguous. With 2 bases removed from V and 8 bases from J, the gap between germline ends came to 16 bases. The CDR3 spans 14 residues. Germline CDR1 SGHRS, CDR2 YFSETQ. The DNA for the CDR3 is TGCGCCAGCAGCTTCTCCGGACCGGTGGTCGGCTACACCTTC. It codes for CASSFSGPVVGYTF.

This clone has a handful of counts. CDR3 in DNA: TGTGCCAGCAGCTTAGTCCAGGGGGGGACTGAAGCTTTCTTT. This encodes CASSLVQGGTEAFF. The J gene is TRBJ1-1, the V gene TRBV7-2; 7 positions agree with TRBD1. The CDR3 covers 14 residues. Germline V CDR1 and CDR2: SGHTA, FQGNSA. The trim removed 1 base at V and 5 bases at J, leaving 4 bases unmatched.

The chain has TRBV7-6 and TRBJ2-5; TRBD1 agrees at 8 bases. The V and J ends lost 2 bases and 5 bases, in that order; junction bases with no gene match: 10. Looked up from germline, CDR1 is SGHVS and CDR2 is FNYEAQ. The CDR3 covers 16 residues. CDR3 loop: CASSLSSRGRRETQYF. The DNA for the CDR3 is TGTGCCAGCAGCTTAAGTTCCAGGGGGCGCCGGGAGACCCAGTACTTC.

The chain joins TRBV5-1 to TRBJ2-5; D might be TRBD2 (5 bases). V lost 0 bases and J 5 bases, leaving 11 bases between the germline ends. The CDR3 contains 14 residues. CDR1 is SGHRS, CDR2 YFSETQ, per germline. CDR3 sequence: CASSLGGFGETQYF. For the CDR3, the DNA is TGCGCCAGCAGCTTGGGCGGGTTTGGGGAGACCCAGTACTTC.

The chain joins TRBV7-8 to TRBJ1-1; D is perhaps TRBD1 (5 bases). The germline gives CDR1 SGHVS, CDR2 FQNEAQ. V was clipped by 0 bases and J by 7 bases, with 9 bases between them. CDR3 length: 13 residues. The CDR3 DNA follows: TGTGCCAGCAGCTTAGCGCAGGGACTTGAAGCTTTCTTT. Amino acids: CASSLAQGLEAFF.

The chain couples TRBV15 to TRBJ1-5, with D uncertain. CDR1 and CDR2 from the germline V gene are LNHNV and YYDKDF (reference sequence). The V end lost 0 bases, the J end lost 4 bases, and 4 bases lay between the germline ends. The length of the CDR3 is 13 residues. The DNA of the CDR3 is TGTGCCACCAGCAGAGATCTTAATCAGCCCCAGCATTTT. The encoded protein is CATSRDLNQPQHF.

The sample holds one count of this clone. The V call is TRBV7-2, the J call TRBJ2-5, with 8 positions matching TRBD1. After removal of 4 bases from V and 2 bases from J, the junction contained 6 bases not matched to a gene. CDR1 is SGHTA, CDR2 FQGNSA, per germline. The CDR3 runs 15 residues. CDR3 residues: CASSSGGLGQETQYF. CDR3 bases: TGTGCCAGCAGCTCAGGGGGCCTGGGACAAGAGACCCAGTACTTC.

In this sample, this clone turned up once. The V call is TRBV10-3, the J call TRBJ1-5; D is perhaps TRBD1 (5 bases). Germline V gene sequence: CDR1 ENHRY, CDR2 SYGVKD. CDR3 size: 17 residues. Trimming removed 0 bases at V and 5 bases at J, with 17 bases between. The CDR3: CAISESFQGGEDQPQHF. In DNA form, the CDR3 reads TGTGCCATCAGTGAGTCATTCCAAGGAGGGGAAGATCAGCCCCAGCATTTT.

The chain is built from TRBV6-1 and TRBJ2-7; 7 nucleotides line up with TRBD1. This CDR3 is built from 13 residues. J lost 6 bases, V lost 1 base, and 3 bases had no gene match. Germline values: CDR1 MNHNS, CDR2 SASEGT. CDR3 DNA sequence: TGTGCCAGCAGTGAAGAAGGGACAGCCGAGCAGTACTTC. It encodes CASSEEGTAEQYF.

The V call is TRBV2, the J call TRBJ2-5; 7 nucleotides agree with TRBD2. After removal of 6 bases from V and 7 bases from J, the junction contained 14 bases not matched to a gene. The CDR3 runs 15 residues. Germline V gene sequence: CDR1 SNHLY, CDR2 FYNNEI. The CDR3 bases are TGTGCCAGCAGCGAGCGGGACTCCCGTAGTTGGACCCAGTACTTC. This gives the protein CASSERDSRSWTQYF.